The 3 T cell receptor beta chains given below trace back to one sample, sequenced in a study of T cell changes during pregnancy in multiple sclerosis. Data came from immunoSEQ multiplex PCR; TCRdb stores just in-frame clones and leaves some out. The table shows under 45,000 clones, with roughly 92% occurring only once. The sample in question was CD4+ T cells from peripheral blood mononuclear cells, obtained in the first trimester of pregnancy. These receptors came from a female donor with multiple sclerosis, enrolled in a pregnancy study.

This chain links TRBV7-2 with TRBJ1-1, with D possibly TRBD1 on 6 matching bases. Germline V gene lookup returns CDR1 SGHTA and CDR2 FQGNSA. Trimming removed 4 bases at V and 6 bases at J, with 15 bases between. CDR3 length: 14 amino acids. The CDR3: CASSWTAEGAEAFF. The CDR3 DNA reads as TGTGCCAGCAGCTGGACAGCAGAAGGGGCTGAAGCTTTCTTT.

CDR3 nucleotide sequence: TGTGCCTGGAGTAACAGCGGGGACTATGGCTACACCTTC. Protein sequence: CAWSNSGDYGYTF. The chain combines TRBV30 with TRBJ1-2; D is uncertain. The CDR3 has 13 amino acids. Germline values: CDR1 GTSNPN, CDR2 SVGIG (reference sequence). The germline V and J ends were trimmed by 2 bases and 3 bases, with 10 bases remaining between them.

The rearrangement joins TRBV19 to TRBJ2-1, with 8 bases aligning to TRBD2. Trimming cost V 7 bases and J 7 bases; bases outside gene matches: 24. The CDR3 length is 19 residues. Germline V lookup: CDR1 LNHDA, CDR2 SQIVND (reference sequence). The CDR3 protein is CASTPLRSGKTGRSNEQFF. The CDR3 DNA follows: TGTGCCAGTACCCCACTCCGTAGCGGGAAGACCGGTCGATCGAATGAGCAGTTCTTC.